This TCR beta chain was sequenced for a study of shared clonotypes between healthy human individuals. In regard to this clone: Its antigen is not identified.

Naive CD8 cells were CD45RO-negative, positively selected for CCR7, excluding terminally differentiated effector memory CD45RA+ cells. General study findings and limits: Only blood was sampled, and tissue TCR repertoires likely differ from blood ones. The genetic and exposure-history diversity represented was limited by few donors.

Researchers ran the assay at a deep level. Assay used: immunoSEQ multiplex PCR; TCRdb lists only in-frame clones, some missing. The sample holds about 800,000 clones; about 96% are singletons and the top ten take under 0.3%. This TCR derives from a man younger than 40 in good health. The sample consisted of naive CD8+ T cells sorted from blood.

CDR3 nucleotides: TGTGCCAGCAGCTTGGGTAAGACGGGCTTTCTACGCGAGCAGTACTTC. It specifies CASSLGKTGFLREQYF. The rearrangement links TRBV7-8 to TRBJ2-7; D uncertain. CDR1 is SGHVS and CDR2 is FQNEAQ in the germline V gene. The length of the CDR3 is 16 residues. Trimming stripped 3 bases from V and 6 bases from J, with 21 bases between.